The 29 T cell receptor beta chains reported below all come from one sample, sequenced in a study of blood T cell repertoires in COVID-19. TCRdb's copy holds only in-frame clones and misses some; the assay was immunoSEQ multiplex PCR. The table includes roughly 260,000 clones, 75% to 95% detected once. Sequencing was performed on PBMCs or T cells enriched from blood (not recorded which). Receptors originate from a woman aged 18-30 years who had recovered from COVID-19.

The V gene is TRBV9, the J gene TRBJ2-7; 7 bases fit TRBD2. The CDR3 is 15 amino acids. The germline V gene encodes CDR1 SGDLS and CDR2 YYNGEE. V lost 2 bases and J lost 4; bases outside the gene matches: 9. This chain's CDR3 is CASSVSASGRYEQYF. In DNA form, the CDR3 reads TGTGCCAGCAGCGTCTCGGCTAGCGGAAGATACGAGCAGTACTTC.

The chain recombines TRBV5-1 with TRBJ2-3, with D perhaps TRBD1 (6 bases). This CDR3 spans 17 amino acids. Germline CDR1 SGHRS, CDR2 YFSETQ. Trimming took 2 bases from V and 1 from J, leaving 17 bases between them. CDR3 region: CASSLRPRQDRTDTQYF. The CDR3 DNA is TGCGCCAGCAGCTTACGACCCAGACAGGACCGCACAGATACGCAGTATTTT.

V gene TRBV7-6 combines with J gene TRBJ1-4; 10 bases map to TRBD1. Per the germline V gene, CDR1 is SGHVS and CDR2 is FNYEAQ. After removal of 5 bases from V and 7 bases from J, the junction contained 7 bases not matched to a gene. This CDR3 contains 15 residues. The chain's CDR3 is CASSGDRGLVEKLFF. CDR3 DNA sequence: TGTGCCAGCAGCGGCGACAGGGGGCTGGTTGAAAAACTGTTTTTT.

The chain employs TRBV7-9 and TRBJ2-1; D gene ambiguous. Germline values: CDR1 SEHNR, CDR2 FQNEAQ (reference sequence). Trimming cost V 5 bases and J 8 bases, with 13 bases left between them. The CDR3 has 13 amino acids. CDR3 sequence (DNA): TGTGCCAGCAGCACTCTAGGTATCCATGAGCAGTTCTTC. This gives the protein CASSTLGIHEQFF.

The chain uses TRBV29-1 and TRBJ2-1, with TRBD2 matching 14 bases. Germline CDR1 reads SQVTM; CDR2 reads ANQGSEA. V lost 7 bases to trimming and J lost 12 bases; unmatched junction nucleotides: 11. The CDR3 covers 14 residues. The CDR3 DNA sequence: TGCAGCGGAAGGACTAGCGGGGGGCCCGGGGGGCAGTTCTTC. Protein sequence: CSGRTSGGPGGQFF.

The CDR3 DNA is TGTGCCAGCAGCTTAGTGGGGGGGCTGTTGAACACTGAAGCTTTCTTT. Protein sequence: CASSLVGGLLNTEAFF. This chain uses TRBV7-2 with TRBJ1-1; tentatively, D is TRBD1 (6 bases). V was shortened by 1 base and J by 0 bases, with 12 bases between the two germline ends. Looked up from germline, CDR1 is SGHTA and CDR2 is FQGNSA. The CDR3 spans 16 residues.

The V gene is TRBV12-3 or TRBV12-4, the J gene TRBJ1-1, with D unclear. CDR3 length equals 12 residues. V dropped 2 bases and J dropped 8 bases, with 9 bases sitting between them. The CDR3 sequence: CASSLSRTEAFF. CDR3 sequence (DNA): TGTGCCAGCAGTTTATCACGCACAGAAGCTTTCTTT.

This chain uses TRBV7-9 with TRBJ2-5; D is unresolved. Germline CDR1 and CDR2: SEHNR and FQNEAQ (reference sequence). CDR3 length: 11 amino acids. V was pared by 3 bases and J by 5 bases, with 4 bases between. In nucleotides, the CDR3 is TGTGCCAGCAGCTTCGGGGAGACCCAGTACTTC. It is translated as CASSFGETQYF.

The chain couples TRBV15 to TRBJ2-1; 10 nucleotides line up with TRBD2. Germline CDR1 LNHNV, CDR2 YYDKDF (reference sequence). V lost 1 base, J lost 11 bases, and 5 bases stayed unmatched. CDR3 length equals 14 residues. The CDR3 sequence: CATSRGGSGGKQFF. The CDR3 DNA reads as TGTGCCACCAGCAGAGGAGGTAGCGGGGGGAAGCAGTTCTTC.

This clone showed up just once. For the CDR3, the DNA is TGTGCCAGCTATAGCAGATCCTACGAGCAGTACTTC. Its translation is CASYSRSYEQYF. The rearrangement links TRBV28 to TRBJ2-7; D is unclear. This CDR3 has 12 amino acids. The germline V gene has CDR1 MDHEN and CDR2 SYDVKM. Between the trimmed V and J ends, which lost 8 bases and 1 base, there was a span of 9 bases.

This clone was observed a few times. The chain employs TRBV12-3 or TRBV12-4 and TRBJ2-1; possible D gene TRBD2, 5 bases. The CDR3 spans 12 residues. The V gene lost 5 bases and the J gene lost 12 bases, with 14 bases spanning the gap. This CDR3 reads CASSPGPRVQFF. CDR3 DNA: TGTGCCAGCAGTCCGGGCCCGAGGGTGCAGTTCTTC.

This sequence joins TRBV7-3 and TRBJ2-1; tentatively, D is TRBD2 (6 bases). Germline CDR1 is SGHTA and CDR2 is FQGTGA. This CDR3 is 15 amino acids long. Trimming took off 3 bases at V and 4 bases at J, with 13 bases between the two ends. The CDR3 DNA reads as TGTGCCAGCAGCTTGGAGGGCCAGCTATACAATGAGCAGTTCTTC. Protein product: CASSLEGQLYNEQFF.

This chain connects TRBV15 to TRBJ2-2, with D possibly TRBD2 on 5 matching bases. The CDR3 extends over 12 amino acids. Germline V CDR1 and CDR2: LNHNV, YYDKDF (reference sequence). Deletions cut 5 bases from V and 6 bases from J, with 7 bases between. CDR3 amino acids: CATSPGAGELFF. As DNA, the CDR3 is TGTGCCACCAGCCCCGGGGCCGGGGAGCTGTTTTTT.

This chain connects TRBV28 to TRBJ2-1; 10 nucleotides agree with TRBD2. CDR1 MDHEN and CDR2 SYDVKM come from the germline V gene. V lost 7 bases and J lost 9; bases outside the gene matches: 9. The CDR3 extends over 14 amino acids. The CDR3 sequence is CASNSGGAPGEQFF. For the CDR3, the DNA is TGTGCCAGCAACAGCGGGGGGGCCCCCGGTGAGCAGTTCTTC.

The rearrangement joins TRBV5-4 to TRBJ2-7, with 8 positions matching TRBD2. The CDR3 extends over 15 amino acids. The V gene end was trimmed by 0 bases and the J gene end by 3 bases; junction bases not matched to a gene: 5. Germline CDR1 reads SGHNT; CDR2 reads YYREEE (reference sequence). Written as DNA, the CDR3 is TGTGCCAGCAGCTTGGATGCTAGCGGGTACTACGAGCAGTACTTC. Its protein is CASSLDASGYYEQYF.

The chain couples TRBV7-9 to TRBJ1-1, with D perhaps matching TRBD1 (5 bases). This CDR3 region has 17 residues. V lost 3 bases, J lost 1 base, and 18 bases lay in between. The V gene's germline CDR1 is SEHNR and CDR2 FQNEAQ (reference sequence). CDR3 in DNA: TGTGCCAGCAGCTTTGGTACCCCAGGGTCGTGGAACACTGAAGCTTTCTTT. Residues: CASSFGTPGSWNTEAFF.

The sample holds one count of this clone. The CDR3 reads CASSYSGQGAETQYF. Here the CDR3 DNA reads TGTGCCAGCAGTTACTCGGGGCAGGGGGCCGAGACCCAGTACTTC. The gene calls are TRBV6-5 and TRBJ2-5; 8 nucleotides align to TRBD1. CDR3 size: 15 residues. Germline V gene data show CDR1 as MNHEY and CDR2 as SVGAGI. V trimming: 0 bases; J trimming: 5 bases; junction bases outside the gene matches: 5.

The chain is built from TRBV28 and TRBJ2-3; 7 positions agree with TRBD1. The V and J ends lost 5 bases and 5 bases, in that order; junction bases with no gene match: 7. Per the germline V gene, CDR1 is MDHEN and CDR2 is SYDVKM. The CDR3 has 14 residues. This chain's CDR3 is CASSRPDREDTQYF. In nucleotides, the CDR3 is TGTGCCAGCAGTCGTCCCGACAGGGAAGATACGCAGTATTTT.

The V and J genes are TRBV28 and TRBJ1-1, with 7 bases that match TRBD1. The CDR3 spans 14 residues. Trimming removed 7 bases from V and 4 bases from J; junction bases left unmatched: 9. CDR1 and CDR2 (germline): MDHEN, SYDVKM. This chain's CDR3 is CASNPADRPTEAFF. CDR3 sequence (DNA): TGTGCCAGCAACCCAGCGGACAGGCCCACTGAAGCTTTCTTT. Using reference TRBV28 and TRBJ1-1 for the parts outside the CDR3, the full variable domain is DVKVTQSSRYLVKRTGEKVFLECVQDMDHENMFWYRQDPGLGLRLIYFSYDVKMKEKGDIPEGYSVSREKKERFSLILESASTNQTSMYLCASNPADRPTEAFFGQGTRLTVV.

Here the CDR3 DNA reads TGTGCCAGCAGCTACACAGGAAACTCTGGAAACACCATATATTTT. This translates into CASSYTGNSGNTIYF. The chain employs TRBV6-5 and TRBJ1-3; TRBD1 might be the D (5 bases). The CDR3 runs to 15 residues. CDR1 is MNHEY and CDR2 is SVGAGI in the germline V gene. Trimming left V 6 bases short and J 0 bases short, with 12 bases between.

The chain employs TRBV7-2 and TRBJ2-7; a possible D gene is TRBD1 (5 bases). CDR1 is SGHTA and CDR2 is FQGNSA in the germline V gene. Trimming pared 0 bases from V and 2 bases from J, leaving 11 bases between. The CDR3 is 15 residues long. CDR3 amino acids: CASSLAAQGPYEQYF. CDR3 DNA sequence: TGTGCCAGCAGCTTAGCTGCCCAGGGCCCCTACGAGCAGTACTTC. The full variable domain, completed using reference TRBV7-2 and TRBJ2-7, is GAGVSQSPSNKVTEKGKDVELRCDPISGHTALYWYRQSLGQGLEFLIYFQGNSAPDKSGLPSDRFSAERTGGSVSTLTIQRTQQEDSAVYLCASSLAAQGPYEQYFGPGTRLTVT.

The chain has TRBV2 and TRBJ1-2, with D unclear. The V end lost 4 bases, the J end lost 4 bases, and 10 bases lay between the germline ends. The CDR3 has 13 amino acids. Germline V gene data show CDR1 as SNHLY and CDR2 as FYNNEI. In nucleotides, the CDR3 is TGTGCCAGCAGTGTTACCGGGTCCTATGGCTACACCTTC. Protein sequence: CASSVTGSYGYTF.

This clone occurred once. This chain connects TRBV7-9 to TRBJ1-3; TRBD1 agrees at 8 bases. The V gene's germline CDR1 is SEHNR and CDR2 FQNEAQ (reference sequence). The CDR3 covers 15 residues. The V and J ends lost 8 bases and 2 bases, in that order; junction bases with no gene match: 8. The CDR3 is CASPRPGGTGNTIYF. CDR3 nucleotide sequence: TGTGCCAGCCCACGTCCAGGGGGCACTGGAAACACCATATATTTT.

This chain links TRBV11-3 with TRBJ2-2; 8 positions match TRBD1. The germline V gene has CDR1 SGHNT and CDR2 YENEEA. The CDR3 is 15 amino acids. With 3 bases clipped from V and 1 base from J, the junction kept 1 base outside the gene matches. The CDR3 DNA reads TGTGCCAGCAGCTTGACAGGGGAGAACACCGGGGAGCTGTTTTTT. It is translated as CASSLTGENTGELFF.

The genes are TRBV2 and TRBJ1-2; possible D gene TRBD1, 6 bases. Between the trimmed V and J ends, which lost 3 bases and 3 bases, there was a span of 17 bases. The CDR3 length is 16 residues. CDR1 and CDR2 (germline): SNHLY, FYNNEI. Written as DNA, the CDR3 is TGTGCCAGCAGTGAGGGGGGAGGGGGTTCCGACTATGGCTACACCTTC. Translating it yields CASSEGGGGSDYGYTF.

The V and J genes are TRBV28 and TRBJ1-1, with 7 bases identical to TRBD1. CDR1 and CDR2 from the germline V gene are MDHEN and SYDVKM. The CDR3 loop spans 16 amino acids. Germline trimming cut 3 bases from V and 4 bases from J; bases unmatched to any gene: 11. CDR3 protein: CASSFLHRGGSTEAFF. DNA of the CDR3: TGTGCCAGCAGTTTCCTTCACAGGGGAGGAAGCACTGAAGCTTTCTTT.

As DNA, the CDR3 is TGTGCCAGCAGCTTAGTTGGTCAGGGGCACACTGAAGCTTTCTTT. Its protein is CASSLVGQGHTEAFF. The J gene is TRBJ1-1, the V gene TRBV7-2, with D possibly being TRBD1 (6 bases). CDR1 and CDR2 from the germline V gene are SGHTA and FQGNSA. Trimming cost V 1 base and J 3 bases, with 12 bases left between them. This CDR3 is 15 amino acids long.

The V call is TRBV11-3, the J call TRBJ2-1, with D possibly TRBD1 on 5 matching bases. CDR1 is SGHNT and CDR2 is YENEEA in the germline V gene. The CDR3 covers 14 residues. Trimming stripped 7 bases from V and 5 bases from J, with 15 bases between. CDR3 loop: CASTNLQGDNEQFF. CDR3 DNA: TGTGCCAGCACCAACCTCCAGGGCGACAATGAGCAGTTCTTC.

This chain links TRBV5-5 with TRBJ1-2; D is uncertain. Germline CDR1 and CDR2: SGHKS and YYEKEE (reference sequence). Deletions cut 6 bases from V and 2 bases from J, with 11 bases between. This CDR3 comprises 13 residues. CDR3 loop: CASNIVGNYGYTF. DNA of the CDR3: TGTGCCAGCAATATCGTCGGGAACTATGGCTACACCTTC.